This record covers a single T cell receptor beta chain. This record comes from a study of T cell changes during pregnancy in multiple sclerosis. The CDR3 loop spans 14 amino acids. Germline CDR1 LNHNV, CDR2 YYDKDF (reference sequence). The V end was cut by 0 bases, the J end by 2 bases, with 6 bases between. TCRdb's table, derived via immunoSEQ multiplex PCR, lists solely in-frame clones and lacks some. Found here are around 80,000 clones, 94% of them singletons; the top ten hold around 0.91%. V and J are TRBV15 and TRBJ2-3; D unresolved. This sequence was found in a female donor in good health, enrolled as a control in a pregnancy study. The source material was peripheral blood, sampled in the second trimester of pregnancy. CDR3 sequence reads: CATSRDGPTDTQYF. The CDR3 DNA sequence: TGTGCCACCAGCAGAGATGGGCCCACAGATACGCAGTATTTT.